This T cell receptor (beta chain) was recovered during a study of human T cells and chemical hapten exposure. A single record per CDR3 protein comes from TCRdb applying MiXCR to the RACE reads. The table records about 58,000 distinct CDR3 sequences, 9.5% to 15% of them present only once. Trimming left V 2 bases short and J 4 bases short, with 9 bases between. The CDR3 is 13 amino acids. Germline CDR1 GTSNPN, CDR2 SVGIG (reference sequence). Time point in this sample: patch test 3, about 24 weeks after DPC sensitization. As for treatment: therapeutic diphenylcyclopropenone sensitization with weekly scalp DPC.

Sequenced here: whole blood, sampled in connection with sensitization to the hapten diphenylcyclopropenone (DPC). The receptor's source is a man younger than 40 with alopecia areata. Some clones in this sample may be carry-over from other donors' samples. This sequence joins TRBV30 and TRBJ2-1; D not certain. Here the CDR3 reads CAWSIQRYNEQFF. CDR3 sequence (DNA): TGTGCCTGGAGTATACAAAGATACAATGAGCAGTTCTTC.